These 28 T cell receptor beta chains were all obtained from the same sample, sequenced in a study of read filtering for tumor transcriptome and immune sequencing (TCRdb year 2020). The listed sequencing device is Illumina HiSeq 4000. TCR libraries were built from approximately 0.4 ug RNA with the Immunoverse kit, using molecular barcoded adaptors covering alpha/delta and beta/gamma chains. TCRdb trimmed the raw reads at Q25, called clones with MiXCR and kept productive beta chains. Each entry is one CDR3 protein sequence, shown with its most common DNA and genes. The sample yields over 80,000 distinct CDR3 sequences; about 12% were counted once. More than 12% of the sample belongs to the ten largest clones. The sequenced material came from a population of CD138-negative cells sorted from bone marrow. Interpreted using the paper, the cell subset or site label stands for: bone marrow mononuclear cells depleted of CD138+ plasma/myeloma cells by negative magnetic selection. Receptors were obtained from a donor at least 40 years old with multiple myeloma.

There are many counts of this clonotype. The V gene is TRBV12-3 or TRBV12-4, the J gene TRBJ1-1; D remains ambiguous. The germline V and J ends were trimmed by 1 base and 0 bases, with 0 bases remaining between them. The CDR3 length is 12 residues. The CDR3 loop reads CASSLVNTEAFF. CDR3 DNA sequence: TGTGCCAGCAGTTTAGTGAACACTGAAGCTTTCTTT.

A few counts support this clonotype. The CDR3 reads CATSRDRTGANVLTF. The DNA for the CDR3 is TGTGCCACCAGCAGAGACAGAACCGGGGCCAACGTCCTGACTTTC. This rearrangement joins TRBV15 to TRBJ2-6, with D uncertain. This CDR3 comprises 15 residues. Trimming left V 0 bases short and J 4 bases short, with 7 bases between. CDR1 and CDR2 (germline): LNHNV, YYDKDF (reference sequence).

This clonotype appeared many times. The chain combines TRBV14 with TRBJ2-6; perhaps D is TRBD1 or TRBD2 (5 bases each). The CDR3 covers 18 residues. Germline V gene sequence: CDR1 SGHDN, CDR2 FVKESK. V was pared by 0 bases and J by 0 bases, with 12 bases between. CDR3 sequence: CASSQEAPGRSGANVLTF. DNA for the CDR3: TGTGCCAGCAGCCAAGAGGCCCCGGGGCGCTCTGGGGCCAACGTCCTGACTTTC.

As concerns this clonotype: A junction end diverges from the germline sequence, so it may reflect a read error. The V and J genes are TRBV20-1 and TRBJ1-5; no definite D call. Germline CDR1 DFQATT, CDR2 SNEGSKA (reference sequence). The CDR3 length is 12 residues. CDR3 region: CSATDGNQPRHF. CDR3 nucleotide sequence: TGCAGTGCAACGGACGGGAATCAGCCCCGGCATTTT.

This clonotype was detected many times. The chain has TRBV30 and TRBJ2-7; no clear D. With 4 bases removed from V and 2 bases from J, the gap between germline ends came to 6 bases. CDR3 size: 11 residues. CDR1 GTSNPN and CDR2 SVGIG come from the germline V gene (reference sequence). Here the CDR3 reads CAWIETYEQYF. The DNA of the CDR3 is TGTGCCTGGATCGAGACCTACGAGCAGTACTTC.

There are many counts of this clonotype. The rearrangement links TRBV14 to TRBJ2-7; no definite D call. The V gene lost 2 bases and the J gene lost 5 bases, with 13 bases spanning the gap. This CDR3 spans 14 amino acids. CDR1 and CDR2 (germline): SGHDN, FVKESK. The CDR3 DNA sequence: TGTGCCAGCAGCCAACGGCTAGGAATCAACGAGCAGTACTTC. Amino acids: CASSQRLGINEQYF. The full variable domain, with the rest looked up from reference TRBV14 and TRBJ2-7, is EAGVTQFPSHSVIEKGQTVTLRCDPISGHDNLYWYRRVMGKEIKFLLHFVKESKQDESGMPNNRFLAERTGGTYSTLKVQPAELEDSGVYFCASSQRLGINEQYFGPGTRLTVT.

This clonotype has at least ten counts. This chain connects TRBV18 to TRBJ2-7; D is uncertain. The CDR3 loop spans 17 amino acids. CDR1 and CDR2 from the germline V gene are KGHSH and LQKENI. V was cut by 5 bases and J by 2 bases, with 22 bases left in between. CDR3 sequence: CASSSPRITGGAYEQYF. CDR3 bases: TGTGCCAGCTCATCTCCACGGATCACGGGCGGCGCCTACGAGCAGTACTTC.

This clonotype showed up just a few times. The rearrangement uses TRBV11-2 and TRBJ2-1; the match to TRBD2 covers 11 bases. CDR1 SGHAT and CDR2 FQNNGV come from the germline V gene. J gave up 3 bases and V 3 bases, and 7 bases lay outside the gene matches. The CDR3 is 17 amino acids. The CDR3 loop reads CASSLFTSGSGYNEQFF. The CDR3 bases are TGTGCCAGCAGCTTGTTCACTAGCGGGAGTGGCTACAATGAGCAGTTCTTC.

There are many counts of this clonotype. The junction and the germline gene differ at one end; a read error may be behind it. This chain connects TRBV28 to TRBJ2-3, with 10 bases fitting TRBD2. The CDR3 loop spans 19 amino acids. Germline V gives CDR1 MDHEN, CDR2 SYDVKM. The CDR3 here is CASSSPAHGLAETTDTQYF. In nucleotides, the CDR3 is TGCGCCAGCAGTTCCCCCGCCCACGGACTAGCGGAGACCACAGATACGCAGTATTTT.

This clonotype was detected ten times or more. The chain links TRBV3-1 to TRBJ2-7, with D maybe TRBD1 (5 bases). Germline CDR1 and CDR2: LGHDT and YNNKEL (reference sequence). The CDR3 extends over 12 amino acids. Deletions cut 8 bases from V and 6 bases from J, with 14 bases between. The CDR3, as DNA: TGTGCCAGCCGAAGTCAGGGTTCCGAGCAGTACTTC. This gives the protein CASRSQGSEQYF.

In this sample, this clonotype turned up many times. This chain links TRBV19 with TRBJ2-7; 7 bases line up with TRBD1. After removal of 3 bases from V and 1 base from J, the junction contained 6 bases not matched to a gene. CDR1 and CDR2 from the germline V gene are LNHDA and SQIVND (reference sequence). The CDR3 covers 15 residues. This chain's CDR3 is CASSIRQGQSYEQYF. The CDR3 bases are TGTGCCAGTAGTATCCGACAGGGTCAGTCCTACGAGCAGTACTTC.

The table lists this clonotype with a few counts. It may be a read error: a sequence one base away is much more abundant. The gene calls are TRBV29-1 and TRBJ2-3; 11 nucleotides match TRBD2. The CDR3 runs to 15 residues. CDR1 is SQVTM and CDR2 is ANQGSEA in the germline V gene. Here the CDR3 DNA reads TGCAGCGTTGTGATACTAGCGGGAGTTATAGATACGCGGTATTTT. Amino acids: CSVVILAGVIDTRYF.

This clonotype was detected a few times. The rearrangement uses TRBV5-4 and TRBJ2-5; D might be TRBD1 (5 bases). In germline, CDR1 is SGHNT, CDR2 YYREEE (reference sequence). The ends were cut back, 2 bases at V and 2 bases at J, with 10 bases in the middle. The CDR3 runs to 14 residues. CDR3 sequence: CASSFTGSQETQYF. The CDR3 coding sequence is TGTGCCAGCAGCTTCACAGGATCACAAGAGACCCAGTACTTC.

This chain joins TRBV4-2 and TRBJ2-2; maybe TRBD2 (5 bases). V dropped 4 bases and J dropped 6 bases, with 9 bases sitting between them. Germline lookup yields CDR1 LGHNA and CDR2 YNFKEQ. This CDR3 is 13 amino acids long. DNA for the CDR3: TGTGCCAGCAGCCGGCTAGCCGCCGGGGAGCTGTTTTTT. This codes for CASSRLAAGELFF.

This clonotype was seen repeatedly, ten times or more. The rearrangement links TRBV5-4 to TRBJ2-1; tentatively, D is TRBD2 (5 bases). V lost 0 bases, J lost 10 bases, and 11 bases lay in between. This CDR3 is built from 13 residues. Germline CDR1 and CDR2: SGHNT and YYREEE (reference sequence). The CDR3 DNA is TGTGCCAGCAGCTTGGATCTAGGCGGGGAGCAGTTCTTC. It encodes CASSLDLGGEQFF.

This clonotype was counted ten times or more. The chain has TRBV7-2 and TRBJ2-5; D not resolved. With 3 bases removed from V and 5 bases from J, the gap between germline ends came to 4 bases. CDR1 and CDR2 (germline): SGHTA, FQGNSA. This CDR3 has 11 amino acids. The CDR3 sequence is CASSFYETQYF. The CDR3 nucleotides are TGTGCCAGCAGCTTTTATGAGACCCAGTACTTC.

This clonotype was observed at least ten times. This chain uses TRBV20-1 with TRBJ2-1; TRBD2 might be the D (6 bases). This CDR3 is built from 10 residues. Germline V gene lookup returns CDR1 DFQATT and CDR2 SNEGSKA (reference sequence). The DNA of the CDR3 is TGCAGCGCGGGACGGCTCGAACAGTTCTTC. It is translated as CSAGRLEQFF.

This clonotype was counted ten times or more. The chain links TRBV7-8 to TRBJ2-2; D ambiguous. V lost 1 base, J lost 1 base, and 4 bases lay in between. From germline, CDR1 is SGHVS and CDR2 FQNEAQ. The CDR3 sequence is 14 residues long. The CDR3 spells CASSLGLNTGELFF. The CDR3, as DNA: TGTGCCAGCAGCTTAGGCCTGAACACCGGGGAGCTGTTTTTT.

The sample holds many counts of this clonotype. The rearrangement joins TRBV5-1 to TRBJ2-7, with unresolved D. V was shortened by 0 bases and J by 1 base, with 11 bases between the two germline ends. This CDR3 contains 15 residues. CDR1 is SGHRS, CDR2 YFSETQ, per germline. The CDR3 DNA reads as TGCGCCAGCAGCTTGGGGGCAGACACATCCTACGAGCAGTACTTC. It translates to CASSLGADTSYEQYF.

There are a few counts of this clonotype. The chain has TRBV5-4 and TRBJ2-1; 8 bases are a match to TRBD1. Trimming cost V 1 base and J 6 bases; bases outside gene matches: 3. Germline V gene lookup returns CDR1 SGHNT and CDR2 YYREEE (reference sequence). This CDR3 region has 14 residues. The CDR3 loop reads CASSLTTGGNEQFF. DNA of the CDR3: TGTGCCAGCAGCTTGACCACAGGGGGCAATGAGCAGTTCTTC.

The chain employs TRBV5-4 and TRBJ2-2; 10 bases agree with TRBD2. Germline V gene sequence: CDR1 SGHNT, CDR2 YYREEE (reference sequence). The CDR3 extends over 17 amino acids. The trim removed 0 bases at V and 3 bases at J, leaving 5 bases unmatched. CDR3 bases: TGTGCCAGCAGCTTGGCCGGTCTAGCGGGGGACACCGGGGAGCTGTTTTTT. This codes for CASSLAGLAGDTGELFF.

This clonotype was seen many times. The chain recombines TRBV29-1 with TRBJ1-1; D remains ambiguous. CDR1 is SQVTM, CDR2 ANQGSEA, per germline. Trimming took 3 bases from V and 4 from J, leaving 6 bases between them. There are 11 residues in the CDR3. In DNA, the CDR3 is TGCAGCGTTGAGGCGGGCACTGAAGCTTTCTTT. It codes for CSVEAGTEAFF.

This clonotype was counted only a few times. This may arise from a read error, as a much more abundant clone is one base away. The chain has TRBV2 and TRBJ1-1, with D tentatively TRBD1 (5 bases). CDR1 and CDR2 from the germline V gene are SNHLY and FYNNEI. The CDR3 runs to 12 residues. CDR3 region: CASRQDTTEALF. CDR3 nucleotide sequence: TGTGCCAGCAGACAGGACACCACTGAAGCTCTCTTT. The full variable domain, in which reference TRBV2 and TRBJ1-1 provide the parts outside the CDR3, is EPEVTQTPSHQVTQMGQEVILRCVPISNHLYFYWYRQILGQKVEFLVSFYNNEISEKSEIFDDQFSVERPDGSNFTLKIRSTKLEDSAMYFCASRQDTTEALFGQGTRLTVV.

At least ten counts were recorded for this clonotype. This chain connects TRBV6-2 or TRBV6-3 to TRBJ2-3; D gene uncertain. Trimming took off 0 bases at V and 6 bases at J, with 13 bases between the two ends. CDR1 and CDR2 from the germline V gene are MNHEY and SVGEGT. CDR3 length: 15 amino acids. CDR3 residues: CASSYSIVNPDTQYF. CDR3 in DNA: TGTGCCAGCAGTTACTCTATCGTCAACCCGGATACGCAGTATTTT.

There are many counts of this clonotype. CDR3 loop: CASSLRGTAYEQYF. The DNA for the CDR3 is TGTGCCAGCAGCTTAAGAGGGACCGCCTACGAGCAGTACTTC. The rearrangement joins TRBV11-3 to TRBJ2-7; D assignment may be TRBD1 or TRBD2 (5 bases each). CDR1 is SGHNT, CDR2 YENEEA, per germline. The V and J ends lost 2 bases and 2 bases respectively, with 10 bases between them. The CDR3 sequence is 14 residues long.

In the case of this clonotype: A much larger clone differs by one base, so this may be a read error. Because the CDR3 is missing its conserved closing phenylalanine or tryptophan, this is likely a read error. The chain employs TRBV2 and TRBJ1-1; 9 bases align to TRBD1. CDR3 length equals 15 residues. The junction had 11 bases not matched to a gene; V was cut back by 7 bases and J by 5 bases. Germline assignment: CDR1 SNHLY and CDR2 FYNNEI. DNA of the CDR3: TGTGCCAGCACTCTCATACAGGGGGCTGGGACTGAAGCTTTCCTT. Residues: CASTLIQGAGTEAFL.

A note on this clonotype: Since a much larger clone is just one base distant, this may be a read error. The chain has TRBV28 and TRBJ2-4; 8 positions match TRBD2. The V and J ends lost 7 bases and 2 bases, in that order; junction bases with no gene match: 7. CDR3 size: 15 residues. The V gene's germline CDR1 is MDHEN and CDR2 SYDVKM. Here the CDR3 reads CASTTSATPKNIQYF. The CDR3 DNA is TGTGCCAGCACGACTAGCGCTACACCCAAAAACATTCAGTACTTC.

This clonotype was detected ten times or more. This chain links TRBV6-2 or TRBV6-3 with TRBJ2-2; D unclear. The V gene lost 2 bases and the J gene lost 2 bases, with 6 bases spanning the gap. Germline CDR1 MNHEY, CDR2 SVGEGT. CDR3 length equals 14 residues. DNA of the CDR3: TGTGCCAGCAGTTACAACCAAAACACCGGGGAGCTGTTTTTT. This gives the protein CASSYNQNTGELFF.